This TCR beta chain derives from a study of cytomegalovirus exposure and HLA in healthy donors (dated by TCRdb to 2016 to 2017). Looking at the study overall: An earlier analysis of roughly 500 of the donors reported 276 Gb of sequence data and 117 million unique TCR beta sequences obtained from 180 million or so T cells. Roughly 300 gigabases of sequencing data and roughly 81 million unique TCR sequences made up an early release that covered 500 to 650 HLA-typed donors. Of the 300 to 500 genotyped donors, 65% to 90% were placed in the genetic ancestry cluster associated with self-reported Caucasian donors. The study aimed to test whether signatures of past pathogen exposure could be identified by cataloging public T cell receptors. The T cell repertoires of several hundred subjects were profiled by immunosequencing and related to cytomegalovirus serostatus. A separate validation cohort of 100 to 150 different subjects was used in addition to the roughly 640-subject first cohort. To predict cytomegalovirus infection status, the study combined high-throughput TCR immunosequencing, statistical association of individual TCRs with disease status, and machine learning. To study patterns of TCR occurrence, a later analysis re-analyzed previously published TCR beta repertoires from 500 to 850 donors and added high-resolution HLA genotyping. In the later analysis, no new phenotypic data were used to find candidate immune exposures; instead, reliance was placed on TCR beta sequences and their occurrence across donors. To decide whether each TCR beta V gene segment behaved as functional or pseudogenic, an earlier analysis of over 500 of the donors relied on high-throughput TCR beta sequencing. Alongside the repertoire data, information on donor age, sex, ethnicity and CMV serostatus was compiled. A later genetic analysis used genome-wide SNP genotypes for about three fifths of the roughly 700 donors, treating that subset as a discovery cohort. Every discovery cohort repertoire had been produced on one sequencing platform. HLA typing included class I and class II loci at four-digit resolution. Typing coverage differed by locus: A, B, C, DRB1 and DQB1 were typed in roughly 620-630 donors, DQA1 in 500 to 550, DPA1 in 606, and DPB1 in roughly 450. Roughly five DR-DQ haplotypes were handled as single units for association and clustering because linkage in the cohort was strong. Across some 400 genotyped donors of the cohort, an average of approximately 220,000 unique TCR beta nucleotide sequences per donor were sequenced, and 15% to 20% of those sequences were non-productive. Beyond this particular receptor, the publication reports: In a later analysis, HLA-associated TCR beta chains were found to be more clonally expanded and to have lower generation probabilities than equally common non-associated chains. At a false discovery rate of 0.05, a later analysis linked some 18,000 TCR beta sequences to specific HLA alleles. Immune exposure information for the cohort was limited to CMV serostatus. A cluster of highly shared sequence variants was judged likely to represent a technical artifact of the sequencing pipeline. Because some donors lacked HLA typing at each locus, the association tests relied only on the typed subset. Three of the identified cytomegalovirus-associated TCR beta chains were confirmed in vitro to be specific for cytomegalovirus antigens. An association between a missense DCLRE1C variant and V-gene and J-gene trimming of TCR beta chains was found in a later genetic analysis and replicated in an independent cohort. A further reported finding was that TCR beta sequences accurately predicted the HLA-A and HLA-B alleles for most subjects in the first cohort. Broadly in line with IMGT annotations, most TCR beta V segments showed up in productive rearrangements about 87% or about 30% of the time in an earlier analysis of several hundred of the donors. Most TCR sequences were observed very rarely across donors, whereas some public TCRs were present in many individuals. Over 15 rarely observed V segments, including chromosome 9 orphons, were excluded from the earlier analysis of almost 600 of the donors because counts were too low. A later analysis found that most CMV-associated TCR beta chains appeared HLA-restricted, with HLA associations seemingly driven largely by CMV exposure. The authors suggested that the approach could potentially be generalized to other disease states and immunological phenotypes. Compared with the 666-donor mean, donors in an Asian-associated ancestry cluster had fewer N-insertions in productive TCRs, according to a later genetic analysis. When HLA alleles, especially DR and DQ, strongly co-occurred, TCR associations were difficult to assign to individual alleles. This cohort had only TCR beta chains sequenced, and the lack of alpha or paired-chain data limited which features could be detected. The classifier was reported to diagnose cytomegalovirus status with high specificity and sensitivity in both the original cohort and the validation cohort. In the study, about 150 TCR beta chains were listed as associated with cytomegalovirus. The presence/absence analyses assumed that sequencing depth was roughly uniform across donors, and that assumption may not be true. Correlated functional status among segregating V segments might reflect linkage disequilibrium, but an unknown experimental factor could not be ruled out. In a later analysis, TCR association rates were found to vary across HLA loci, with the most associated TCRs seen for DRB1 alleles and the fewest for HLA-C alleles. A later analysis reported that several top co-occurrence clusters appeared linked to parvovirus B19, influenza, CMV and Epstein-Barr virus.

Of note for this clone: Its antigen is currently not known. Base qualities were left out, and no much larger clone turns up one base away.

The cohort comprised around 700 healthy bone marrow donors. At the time of sampling, every cohort member was nominally healthy, though immune exposures that went unrecorded were likely present. The donor tested CMV seronegative, placing the donor among the 350 or so seronegative members of the cohort. Every donor gave a peripheral blood sample, and the peripheral blood mononuclear cells from that sample were used for TCR beta sequencing. The Qiagen DNeasy Blood Extraction Kit was used to extract genomic DNA from the blood cell samples. The method was the immunoSEQ multiplex PCR assay. For the multiplex PCR, a mixture combining 60 forward primers for TCR Vbeta segments and 13 reverse primers for TCR Jbeta segments was used. The CDR3 region of rearranged TCR beta genes was amplified from genomic DNA by a multiplex PCR assay. The amplified TCR beta libraries were sequenced on the Illumina HiSeq System as 87-base-pair reads. In the source study's methods: In a later analysis, approximately 74 million unique TCR beta chains were counted across the approximately 640 repertoires, and approximately 11 million of these chains were shared by at least two donors. To remove PCR and sequencing errors, raw reads were error-corrected and collapsed into unique sequences using a nearest-neighbor algorithm that merged closely related sequences. To assign V, D and J gene segments, CDR3 sequences were aligned to IMGT reference sequences. For a sequence to be retained, at least a six-nucleotide match to both a V gene segment and a J gene segment was required. Rearrangements were called productive when the CDR3 lacked stop codons and stayed in frame with V and J; all others were non-productive. CDR3 was defined by IMGT convention, running from the second conserved V-encoded cysteine to the conserved J-encoded phenylalanine. In an earlier analysis of more than 550 of the donors, sequences lacking an unambiguous match to a single V gene segment were excluded. An earlier analysis of some 500 of the donors classified V segments as functional when productive rearrangements were above 56.7% and as segregating when the standard deviation between donors was above 5%. To diagnose cytomegalovirus status from the catalog of TCR beta chain sequences, a statistical classification framework was built. In a later analysis, TCR nucleotide sequences were compared against IMGT/GENE-DB human TR gene sequences so that V and J genes could be assigned. In a later analysis, CDR3 sequences and most-parsimonious VDJ recombination scenarios were assigned using the TCRdist pipeline. In a later analysis, each TCR beta chain was defined by its CDR3 amino acid sequence together with its V-gene family, and reads without a unique V-gene family were excluded. In a later analysis, approximately 640 highly shared, low-generation-probability nucleotide sequences were removed to address suspected cross-contamination and a sequencing artifact. A later analysis calculated a clonal expansion index for each public chain from normalized within-repertoire ranks of inferred template counts. In a later analysis, generation probabilities were computed using a VDJ recombination model fitted to out-of-frame rearrangements, and the results were checked against IGoR. In a later analysis, hypergeometric tests were used to score TCR-TCR, TCR-HLA and TCR-CMV co-occurrence, with a repertoire-size bias correction applied to TCR pairs. To estimate false discovery rates, a later analysis permuted the HLA or CMV assignments 20 times. A later analysis grouped co-occurring TCRs with DBSCAN, adding TCRdist sequence similarity when clustering within HLA-allele-positive subsets. Repertoires with fewer than 30,000 or more than 120,000 public chains, plus five repertoires with anomalous nucleotide sharing, were excluded from co-occurrence clustering. In TCRdb, the immuneACCESS table is reduced to in-frame sequences with V and J assigned. These tables do not hold every clone; where another copy was compared, an unresolved V gene accounts for under half, and the others remain unexplained. That table is the source of V, J and clone size, and D and trimming were worked out from the DNA. The sample table records about 200,000 clones; roughly 70% of these occur just once. 1.5% to 2% of the sample comes from the top ten.

The sequence was obtained from a woman aged 25 to 45 in good health and CMV-seronegative. The material sequenced was PBMCs.

The DNA sequence is TGTGCCAGCCAAGAGTCCGGGTGGAGCAATCAGCCCCAGCATTTT. Translated, this gives CASQESGWSNQPQHF. In this chain, TRBV28 is recombined with TRBJ1-5; no D segment can be confidently identified. The CDR3 starts with the cysteine, ends with the phenylalanine, and has 15 residues. Just CDR3 DNA is preserved here, 45 bases in frame from base 1. V loses 8 bases, J loses 1 base, and the germline ends lie 15 bases apart. As encoded in the germline V gene, CDR1 is MDHEN while CDR2 is SYDVKM.